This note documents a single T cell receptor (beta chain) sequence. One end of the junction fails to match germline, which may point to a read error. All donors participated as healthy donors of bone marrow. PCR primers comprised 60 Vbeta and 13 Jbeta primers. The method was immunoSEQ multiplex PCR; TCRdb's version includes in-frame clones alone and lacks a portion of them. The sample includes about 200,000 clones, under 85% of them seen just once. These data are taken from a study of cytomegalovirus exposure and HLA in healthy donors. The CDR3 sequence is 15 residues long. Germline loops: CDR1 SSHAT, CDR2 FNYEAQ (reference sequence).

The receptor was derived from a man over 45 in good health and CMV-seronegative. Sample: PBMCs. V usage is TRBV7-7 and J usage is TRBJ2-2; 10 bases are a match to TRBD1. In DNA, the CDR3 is TGTGCTAGCAGCTTAGGGGACAGGGGCACCGGGGAGCTGTTTTTT. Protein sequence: CASSLGDRGTGELFF.